This TCR beta chain was recovered during a study of Ad26.COV2.S vaccination and SARS-CoV-2 variants. Study-wide background: The authors gave Ad26.COV2.S intramuscularly, either once or twice 56 days apart.

Treatment: over 15 received Ad26.COV2.S at low or high dose, single or two shots; about five received placebo; per-sample allocation not given. Specimens were obtained on day 63 following the first vaccine or placebo injection. Broader study findings: With respect to non-spike TCR breadth, vaccine and placebo recipients were similar. Possible underestimation of total T cell responses by the TCR breadth and depth analyses was noted. There was reportedly substantial breadth in spike-specific CD8+ and CD4+ T cell responses after vaccination.

Some clones are missing from TCRdb's copy, which holds only in-frame ones; the method was immunoSEQ multiplex PCR. The sample lists 400,000 or so clones, approximately 86% occurring once. This CDR3 region has 14 residues. V was clipped by 6 bases and J by 11 bases, with 20 bases between them. Germline V gene lookup returns CDR1 MNHEY and CDR2 SVGAGI. With regard to this clone: As yet, its antigen is unknown.

This sequence was found in a person between 18 and 65 years old who received the Ad26.COV2.S COVID-19 vaccine or a placebo. The rearrangement joins TRBV6-5 to TRBJ1-3; unclear D gene. The sample here was peripheral blood, taken in a trial of Ad26.COV2.S vaccine versus placebo. CDR3 DNA sequence: TGTGCCAGCAGCCAATTGTCCAGGTCCTACGCCATATATTTT. As protein: CASSQLSRSYAIYF.